A single sample gave rise to the 18 T cell receptor beta chains below, sequenced in a study of siplizumab effects on memory and regulatory T cells. As described, mixed lymphocyte reaction cells underwent coculture at 37°C for a duration of 5 to 6 days. Their target antigens are unknown. Produced via immunoSEQ multiplex PCR; TCRdb's table is partial and in-frame only. Found here are over 12,000 clones, 49% of them singletons; the top ten hold around 9%. Sequencing used CFSE-low (dividing) CD4+ T cells sorted from an allogeneic mixed lymphocyte reaction. These receptors were collected from a human donor in good health; the cells came from an allogeneic mixed lymphocyte reaction.

The chain employs TRBV29-1 and TRBJ2-7; TRBD1 or TRBD2 may be the D gene (6 bases each). The CDR3 spans 14 residues. V lost 1 base and J 2 bases, leaving 12 bases between the germline ends. The germline V gene encodes CDR1 SQVTM and CDR2 ANQGSEA. The CDR3, as DNA: TGCAGCGTTGAAGGGGGGCCGGGAGCCTACGAGCAGTACTTC. This sequence encodes CSVEGGPGAYEQYF.

This chain joins TRBV2 and TRBJ2-2, with a weak D call TRBD2 (6 bases). Trimming took off 7 bases at V and 7 bases at J, with 13 bases between the two ends. CDR1 SNHLY and CDR2 FYNNEI come from the germline V gene. CDR3 length equals 13 residues. The CDR3 region has the DNA TGTGCCAGCAAAGCTAGCGACCACGGGGAGCTGTTTTTT. Its protein is CASKASDHGELFF.

The J gene is TRBJ1-1, the V gene TRBV4-2; D possibly corresponds to TRBD1 (6 bases). The CDR3 runs 15 residues. Germline assignment: CDR1 LGHNA and CDR2 YNFKEQ. V lost 5 bases and J lost 1, with 14 bases in between. DNA for the CDR3: TGTGCCAGCAGCTTGCCGCGACAGGCGAACACTGAAGCTTTCTTT. Its translation: CASSLPRQANTEAFF.

This clone has just a few counts. The gene calls are TRBV9 and TRBJ2-5; the match to TRBD2 covers 7 bases. Germline loops: CDR1 SGDLS, CDR2 YYNGEE. The CDR3 contains 16 residues. J was trimmed by 6 bases and V by 4 bases; bases with no gene match: 15. Written as DNA, the CDR3 is TGTGCCAGCAGCTCGTCTGCGGGAGAATGGGGTCAGACCCAGTACTTC. It translates to CASSSSAGEWGQTQYF.

J is TRBJ2-5 and V is TRBV30; D gene unclear. CDR1 and CDR2 from the germline V gene are GTSNPN and SVGIG (reference sequence). V gave up 1 base and J gave up 5 bases, with 14 bases separating them. This CDR3 comprises 14 residues. As DNA, the CDR3 is TGTGCCTGGAGTGGGGCTAGACTGGGGGAGACCCAGTACTTC. Translated: CAWSGARLGETQYF.

This sequence joins TRBV5-5 and TRBJ2-7; the match to TRBD2 covers 13 bases. Trimming at V came to 3 bases and at J to 6 bases, leaving 3 bases not matched to a gene. Germline assignment: CDR1 SGHKS and CDR2 YYEKEE (reference sequence). The CDR3 is 14 amino acids. The CDR3 nucleotides read TGTGCCAGCAGCTCCACTAGCGGGAGGGGCGAGCAGTACTTC. Amino acids: CASSSTSGRGEQYF.

In this sample, this clone turned up a few times. This CDR3 is also generated by other DNA sequences in the sample. The gene calls are TRBV4-1 and TRBJ1-5; D unclear. Germline V gene sequence: CDR1 MGHRA, CDR2 YSYEKL. CDR3 length: 13 amino acids. V dropped 1 base and J dropped 5 bases, with 6 bases sitting between them. CDR3 amino acids: CASSQARDQPQHF. The CDR3 coding sequence is TGCGCCAGCAGCCAAGCGCGGGATCAGCCCCAGCATTTT.

This clone was observed a handful of times. This chain joins TRBV2 and TRBJ2-2; 11 bases align to TRBD1. Germline V gene lookup returns CDR1 SNHLY and CDR2 FYNNEI. CDR3 size: 15 residues. V shed 6 bases and J 4 bases; nucleotides not matched to a gene: 4. This CDR3 reads CASSRTGGSTGELFF. The CDR3 DNA is TGTGCCAGCAGCAGGACAGGGGGCAGCACCGGGGAGCTGTTTTTT.

A few counts support this clone. This chain joins TRBV7-2 and TRBJ2-7, with TRBD2 matching 7 bases. The germline gives CDR1 SGHTA, CDR2 FQGNSA. With 5 bases clipped from V and 0 bases from J, the junction kept 7 bases outside the gene matches. The CDR3 has 15 amino acids. The CDR3: CASSPGGASSYEQYF. The CDR3, as DNA: TGTGCCAGCAGCCCGGGGGGAGCCTCCTCCTACGAGCAGTACTTC.

CDR3 region: CASSLGGRTEAFF. Here the CDR3 DNA reads TGTGCCAGCAGTTTGGGGGGGAGGACTGAAGCTTTCTTT. The V and J genes are TRBV6-6 and TRBJ1-1; possibly TRBD1 for D (5 bases). The CDR3 contains 13 residues. Trimming took 4 bases from V and 5 from J, leaving 11 bases between them. Per germline, CDR1 MNHNY and CDR2 SVGAGI (reference sequence).

This clone came up a few times. V gene TRBV9 combines with J gene TRBJ2-2; 7 bases line up with TRBD1. The length of the CDR3 is 16 residues. Unmatched junction bases numbered 9, after V lost 4 bases and J lost 3 bases. CDR1 is SGDLS and CDR2 is YYNGEE in the germline V gene. CDR3 residues: CASSPLSRGYTGELFF. The DNA of the CDR3 is TGTGCCAGCAGCCCTCTGAGCAGGGGGTACACCGGGGAGCTGTTTTTT.

This rearrangement joins TRBV5-5 to TRBJ2-4; D ambiguous. Trimming took off 4 bases at V and 7 bases at J, with 12 bases between the two ends. Germline V CDR1 and CDR2: SGHKS, YYEKEE (reference sequence). The CDR3 consists of 13 residues. For the CDR3, the DNA is TGTGCCAGCAGCGATAGACGAAATAACATTCAGTACTTC. Translated: CASSDRRNNIQYF.

This rearrangement joins TRBV19 to TRBJ2-5; 7 positions agree with TRBD2. The V and J ends lost 9 bases and 5 bases, in that order; junction bases with no gene match: 12. In germline, CDR1 is LNHDA, CDR2 SQIVND (reference sequence). The CDR3 has 14 amino acids. This chain's CDR3 is CASESGGGVETQYF. In DNA form, the CDR3 reads TGTGCCAGCGAATCGGGCGGGGGAGTGGAGACCCAGTACTTC. Complete variable domain (other parts from reference TRBV19 and TRBJ2-5): DGGITQSPKYLFRKEGQNVTLSCEQNLNHDAMYWYRQDPGQGLRLIYYSQIVNDFQKGDIAEGYSVSREKKESFPLTVTSAQKNPTAFYLCASESGGGVETQYFGPGTRLLVL.

By proportion, this clone is large. The gene calls are TRBV5-1 and TRBJ2-5; the match to TRBD2 covers 8 bases. V was clipped by 2 bases and J by 1 base; unmatched bases: 1. The CDR3 contains 14 residues. CDR1 and CDR2 from the germline V gene are SGHRS and YFSETQ. The CDR3 sequence is CASSLLAVQETQYF. CDR3 DNA sequence: TGCGCCAGCAGCTTACTAGCGGTCCAAGAGACCCAGTACTTC.

To note about this clone: Just one base apart from a much larger clone, this may be a read error. The sample carries other DNA sequences with the same CDR3. The chain employs TRBV7-8 and TRBJ1-3, with D hard to call. The CDR3 extends over 14 amino acids. CDR1 is SGHVS and CDR2 is FQNEAQ in the germline V gene. The CDR3 DNA follows: TGTGCCAGCAGCTTAGACAGCTCTGGAAACACTATATATTTT. Translated, it gives CASSLDSSGNTIYF.

V and J are TRBV29-1 and TRBJ1-2, with D perhaps matching TRBD1 (6 bases). The V gene lost 4 bases and the J gene lost 5 bases, with 14 bases spanning the gap. The CDR3 loop spans 13 amino acids. From germline, CDR1 is SQVTM and CDR2 ANQGSEA. In DNA form, the CDR3 reads TGCAGCGTTGCAGTTGGACAGAGGTATGGCTACACCTTC. As protein: CSVAVGQRYGYTF.

The chain couples TRBV2 to TRBJ1-1; 7 bases are a match to TRBD1. The CDR3 runs 14 residues. The V gene's germline CDR1 is SNHLY and CDR2 FYNNEI. The ends lost 6 bases at V and 1 base at J; junction bases unmatched: 5. The CDR3 nucleotides are TGTGCCAGCAGGACCGACAGGGCGAACACTGAAGCTTTCTTT. Translated: CASRTDRANTEAFF.

V is TRBV10-3 and J is TRBJ1-1; TRBD1 is a possible D gene (6 bases). The V end lost 8 bases, the J end lost 7 bases, and 11 bases lay between the germline ends. Germline V gene lookup returns CDR1 ENHRY and CDR2 SYGVKD. The CDR3 runs 11 residues. For the CDR3, the DNA is TGTGCCATCGGAAGGACAGATGAAGCTTTCTTT. Translation: CAIGRTDEAFF.